Listed here are 2 T cell receptor beta chains from one sample, sequenced in a study of CD8 T cells in ankylosing spondylitis. TCRdb passed the 5' RACE reads through MiXCR, listing each CDR3 protein once. The top ten hold 4% to 5.5% of the sample, which has around 88,000 distinct CDR3 sequences, about 9% seen once. Specimen: blood, either unsorted or a sorted T cell fraction (not recorded which). The receptors were sampled from a male donor with ankylosing spondylitis or in good health (not recorded which).

This clonotype was observed a few times. A read error may account for a junction end that differs from germline. The rearrangement links TRBV7-2 to TRBJ2-1; tentative D call: TRBD2 (5 bases). The CDR3 consists of 13 residues. Germline values: CDR1 SGHTA, CDR2 FQGNSA. CDR3 loop: CASSLAAGWEQFF. The DNA for the CDR3 is TGTGCCAGCAGCCTAGCTGCTGGGTGGGAGCAGTTCTTC.

The chain carries TRBV18 and TRBJ2-3; 10 nucleotides match TRBD2. CDR1 KGHSH and CDR2 LQKENI come from the germline V gene. This CDR3 contains 18 residues. V dropped 2 bases and J dropped 4; count of bases not matched to a gene: 12. Written as DNA, the CDR3 is TGTGCCAGCTCACCATTAAGAGCGGGGGGGCGCGTAGCAGATACGCAGTATTTT. This encodes CASSPLRAGGRVADTQYF.